Listed below are T cell receptor beta chains from one sample, sequenced in a study of T cell clonotyping in hematopoietic cell transplantation. This table comes from immunoSEQ multiplex PCR, and its TCRdb copy is limited to in-frame clones, with some not included. The top ten clones hold around a sixth of a sample with about 19,000 clones, around three quarters of them seen once. The sequencing used peripheral blood mononuclear cells, collected before stem cell transplant. These receptor sequences come from a man aged 60 to 75 with acute myeloid leukemia. Some clones in this sample may be carry-over from other donors' samples. Each CDR3 is given with its conserved first and last residue. D genes are given only for firm matches. The size entry is marked missing in some rows and otherwise reads once, few, many or a size class.

>-|TRBJ2-7|TRBV11-3|-
CASSLNDEQYF
TGTGCCAGCAGCCTGAACGACGAGCAGTACTTC
>-|TRBJ1-1|TRBV7-9|-
CASSLVHTEAFF
TGTGCCAGCAGCTTAGTCCATACTGAAGCTTTCTTT
>TRBD1|TRBJ1-1|TRBV29-1|-
CSVVRGQGAPEAFF
TGCAGCGTTGTGAGGGGACAGGGGGCCCCTGAAGCTTTCTTT
>TRBD2|TRBJ2-1|TRBV5-1|-
CASSPRGRGGAGEQFF
TGCGCCAGCAGTCCCCGAGGGCGCGGGGGGGCTGGTGAGCAGTTCTTC
>-|TRBJ2-3|TRBV5-1|-
CASSPGTTLETDTQYF
TGCGCCAGCAGTCCCGGGACCACACTAGAAACAGATACGCAGTATTTT
>-|TRBJ2-3|TRBV9|medium-sized
CASSPGPLQDTQYF
TGTGCCAGCAGCCCAGGGCCCCTCCAGGATACGCAGTATTTT
>TRBD1|TRBJ1-2|TRBV6-1|-
CASSEDPGGYYGYTF
TGTGCCAGCAGTGAGGATCCAGGGGGCTACTATGGCTACACCTTC
>-|TRBJ1-6|TRBV6-1|few
CASSDGILGQSPLHF
TGTGCCAGCAGTGATGGTATCTTGGGCCAATCACCCCTCCACTTT
>-|TRBJ1-4|TRBV7-2|-
CASSVGTFNEKLFF
TGTGCCAGCAGCGTAGGGACCTTTAATGAAAAACTGTTTTTT
>-|TRBJ1-2|TRBV6-6|few
CQTEGYTF
TGTCAGACCGAAGGCTACACCTTC
>-|TRBJ2-1|TRBV5-6|-
CASSLVGEDEQFF
TGTGCCAGCAGCTTGGTAGGGGAGGATGAGCAGTTCTTC
>TRBD2|TRBJ2-6|TRBV10-3|-
CAISSGGASGANVLTF
TGTGCCATCAGCAGCGGGGGGGCCTCTGGGGCCAACGTCCTGACTTTC
>-|TRBJ2-2|TRBV14|-
CASSQRRGHNGELFF
TGTGCCAGCAGCCAAAGGCGGGGTCACAACGGGGAGCTGTTTTTT
>-|TRBJ1-4|TRBV7-6|-
CASSLAPGTNEKLFF
TGTGCCAGCAGCTTAGCTCCAGGGACTAATGAAAAACTGTTTTTT
>-|TRBJ2-5|TRBV5-6|-
CASNFDRGETQYF
TGTGCCAGCAACTTTGATAGGGGAGAGACCCAGTACTTC
>-|TRBJ1-2|TRBV5-6|-
CASSVVEGANYGYTF
TGTGCCAGCAGCGTCGTTGAGGGAGCTAACTATGGCTACACCTTC
>TRBD1|TRBJ2-7|TRBV2|-
CASNRDRTSYEQYF
TGTGCCAGCAATCGGGACAGGACCTCCTACGAGCAGTACTTC
>TRBD1|TRBJ1-2|TRBV4-3|-
CASSQGTEGYGYTF
TGCGCCAGCAGCCAGGGGACAGAGGGCTATGGCTACACCTTC
>-|TRBJ2-4|TRBV2|-
CASNSPAIEGNIQYF
TGTGCCAGCAATTCCCCGGCCATAGAGGGAAACATTCAGTACTTC
>TRBD1|TRBJ2-2|TRBV27|-
CASSIDRVTGELFF
TGTGCCAGCAGTATAGACAGGGTCACCGGGGAGCTGTTTTTT
>TRBD1|TRBJ1-2|TRBV6-6|-
CASSTTGNYGYTF
TGTGCCAGCAGCACGACAGGGAACTATGGCTACACCTTC
>-|TRBJ2-2|TRBV5-4|-
CASSAGPLNTGELFF
TGTGCCAGCAGCGCGGGACCGCTGAACACCGGGGAGCTGTTTTTT
>TRBD1|TRBJ2-7|TRBV27|-
CASSSQGTSSYEQYF
TGTGCCAGCAGTTCACAGGGGACCAGCTCCTACGAGCAGTACTTC
>-|TRBJ2-7|TRBV7-9|-
CASSTGSGVQGTYEQYF
TGTGCCAGCAGCACAGGATCCGGTGTACAGGGCACCTACGAGCAGTACTTC
>TRBD1|TRBJ2-2|TRBV14|-
CASSQAIGQGNTGELFF
TGTGCCAGCAGCCAAGCGATAGGACAGGGGAACACCGGGGAGCTGTTTTTT
>TRBD2|TRBJ2-1|TRBV7-9|few
CASSLWSSGALYNEQFF
TGTGCCAGCAGCCTCTGGAGTAGCGGGGCCTTATACAATGAGCAGTTCTTC
>-|TRBJ2-7|TRBV2|-
CASSEAATSYEQYF
TGTGCCAGCAGTGAAGCGGCAACCTCCTACGAGCAGTACTTC
>-|TRBJ1-6|TRBV5-6|-
CASSLAGPNSPLHF
TGTGCCAGCAGCTTGGCCGGGCCTAATTCACCCCTCCACTTT
>-|TRBJ2-3|TRBV9|-
CASSAEKGDTDTQYF
TGTGCCAGCAGCGCCGAAAAGGGAGACACAGATACGCAGTATTTT
>-|TRBJ1-5|TRBV19|-
CASNHGESGPQHF
TGTGCCAGTAATCACGGCGAGTCGGGGCCCCAGCATTTT
>TRBD2|TRBJ2-2|TRBV9|once
CASSVSSGGTGELFF
TGTGCCAGCAGCGTATCTAGCGGTGGCACCGGGGAGCTGTTTTTT
>-|TRBJ2-2|TRBV14|-
CASSRGNTGELFF
TGTGCCAGCAGCCGGGGCAACACCGGGGAGCTGTTTTTT
>-|TRBJ2-1|TRBV11-3|-
CASSLGQGSYNEQFF
TGTGCCAGCAGCTTAGGGCAGGGCTCCTACAATGAGCAGTTCTTC
>-|TRBJ2-2|TRBV9|-
CASSVQSQGPGELFF
TGTGCCAGCAGCGTTCAAAGTCAGGGCCCCGGGGAGCTGTTTTTT
>-|TRBJ2-1|TRBV5-8|-
CASSLGGDMNEQFF
TGTGCCAGCAGCTTGGGGGGAGACATGAATGAGCAGTTCTTC
>-|TRBJ1-1|TRBV7-8|-
CASSFGGRTEAFF
TGTGCCAGCAGCTTTGGGGGACGCACTGAAGCTTTCTTT
>-|TRBJ1-5|TRBV4-2|-
CASSQGEGDSNQPQHF
TGTGCCAGCAGCCAAGGGGAGGGAGATAGCAATCAGCCCCAGCATTTT
>-|TRBJ2-2|TRBV5-5|-
CASSQTRFGELFF
TGTGCCAGCAGCCAAACCCGGTTCGGGGAGCTGTTTTTT
>-|TRBJ1-5|TRBV7-9|-
CASSFNLGPQHF
TGTGCCAGCAGCTTTAATCTTGGACCCCAGCATTTT
>-|TRBJ1-2|TRBV4-3|-
CASSQAGDTYGYTF
TGCGCCAGCAGCCAGGCCGGGGACACTTATGGCTACACCTTC
>TRBD2|TRBJ2-2|TRBV7-7|-
CASSKGLAGVTGELFF
TGTGCCAGCAGCAAAGGACTAGCGGGAGTCACCGGGGAGCTGTTTTTT
>TRBD2|TRBJ2-7|TRBV5-1|-
CASSLPSGFYEQYF
TGCGCCAGCAGCTTGCCTAGCGGGTTTTACGAGCAGTACTTC
>-|TRBJ1-1|TRBV29-1|-
CSVQVNYEAFF
TGCAGCGTTCAAGTCAATTATGAAGCTTTCTTT
>-|TRBJ1-5|TRBV10-3|-
CAISRGTGPNQPQHF
TGTGCCATCAGTCGGGGCACAGGGCCAAATCAGCCCCAGCATTTT
>-|TRBJ1-2|TRBV7-9|-
CASSFPKGVDGYTF
TGTGCCAGCAGCTTCCCTAAAGGGGTTGATGGCTACACCTTC
>TRBD2|TRBJ2-5|TRBV7-6|-
CASSLSGLVAETQYF
TGTGCCAGCAGCCTCTCAGGACTAGTTGCAGAGACCCAGTACTTC
>-|TRBJ1-1|TRBV2|-
CASSDARGAFF
TGTGCCAGCAGTGACGCAAGGGGAGCTTTCTTT
>-|TRBJ1-5|TRBV4-2|few
CASSPDRGGQPQHF
TGTGCCAGCAGCCCGGACCGGGGTGGTCAGCCCCAGCATTTT
>-|TRBJ1-3|TRBV6-1|-
CASSVLMGDFSGNTIYF
TGTGCCAGCAGTGTTTTGATGGGGGATTTCTCTGGAAACACCATATATTTT
>-|TRBJ1-3|TRBV9|-
CASSVGTRGNTIYF
TGTGCCAGCAGCGTTGGGACACGTGGAAACACCATATATTTT
>TRBD2|TRBJ2-5|TRBV7-7|-
CASSLGEGRGETQYF
TGTGCTAGCAGTCTGGGGGAGGGCCGAGGAGAGACCCAGTACTTC
>-|TRBJ1-5|TRBV29-1|-
CSVTQGVRDQPQHF
TGCAGCGTTACACAGGGAGTCCGAGATCAGCCCCAGCATTTT
>-|TRBJ2-5|TRBV7-6|-
CASSLTVQETQYF
TGTGCCAGCAGCTTGACAGTACAAGAGACCCAGTACTTC
>-|TRBJ2-3|TRBV10-1|-
CASSESRTSTDTQYF
TGCGCCAGCAGTGAGTCGAGGACGAGCACAGATACGCAGTATTTT
>-|TRBJ1-1|TRBV28|-
CASPTGGLRTEAFF
TGTGCCAGCCCTACCGGGGGACTGCGGACTGAAGCTTTCTTT
>-|TRBJ1-6|TRBV6-4|few
CASSEGPGSPLHF
TGTGCCAGCAGTGAGGGGCCTGGGTCACCCCTCCACTTT
>-|TRBJ1-1|TRBV7-2|-
CASSLGVTEAFF
TGTGCCAGCAGCTTAGGGGTAACTGAAGCTTTCTTT